This is a list of T cell receptor beta chains from one sample in a study of metastatic and nonmetastatic thyroid tumors. With MiXCR, TCRdb reprocessed the PCR reads. This sample has some 14,000 clones, with 30% to 35% found just once. The sample consisted of tumor tissue. Receptors were obtained from a female donor with papillary thyroid cancer or a benign thyroid nodule (not recorded which). Some clones in this sample may be carry-over from other donors' samples. Each CDR3 is given with its conserved first and last residue. D genes are given only for firm matches. For some rows the clone size is stated as once, few or many, or as a class when expanded; others skip it.

cdr3_length | clone_size | d_call | j_call | v_call | cdr3_aa | cdr3_nt
13 | many | . | TRBJ2-3 | TRBV7-6 | CASSLASTDTQYF | TGTGCCAGCAGCTTAGCGAGCACAGATACGCAGTATTTT
15 | . | TRBD2 | TRBJ2-7 | TRBV20-1 | CSAPRTSGTSYEQYF | TGCAGTGCTCCCAGGACTAGCGGGACCTCCTACGAGCAGTACTTC
14 | . | . | TRBJ1-1 | TRBV7-2 | CASSLAGRGTEAFF | TGTGCCAGCAGCTTAGCAGGCAGGGGTACTGAAGCTTTCTTT
14 | . | . | TRBJ2-7 | TRBV20-1 | CSALRDLIVGEQYF | TGCAGTGCGCTCCGGGACCTCATCGTGGGCGAGCAGTACTTC
15 | . | . | TRBJ2-1 | TRBV19 | CASSMGGVSYNEQFF | TGTGCCAGTAGTATGGGCGGGGTATCATACAATGAGCAGTTCTTC
14 | . | TRBD2 | TRBJ2-2 | TRBV6-1 | CASLTSENTGELFF | TGTGCCAGCTTGACTAGCGAGAACACCGGGGAGCTGTTTTTT
16 | medium-sized | TRBD2 | TRBJ2-7 | TRBV7-9 | CASSLSPSSGRYEQYF | TGTGCCAGCAGCTTAAGTCCCTCTAGCGGGAGATACGAGCAGTACTTC
15 | few | TRBD1 | TRBJ2-7 | TRBV6-2/TRBV6-3 | CASSYTGGSSYEQYF | TGTGCCAGCAGTTATACAGGGGGCAGCTCCTACGAGCAGTACTTC
14 | . | . | TRBJ2-7 | TRBV20-1 | CSGSRLEGGYEQYF | TGCAGTGGCTCCCGTCTGGAAGGGGGGTACGAGCAGTACTTC
15 | . | . | TRBJ2-7 | TRBV7-2 | CASSLGARDTYEQYF | TGTGCCAGCAGCTTGGGGGCCAGGGACACCTACGAGCAGTACTTC
14 | . | . | TRBJ1-2 | TRBV18 | CASSPEGSPYGYTF | TGTGCCAGCTCACCAGAGGGGTCCCCCTATGGCTACACCTTC
16 | many | . | TRBJ1-2 | TRBV18 | CASSQDRGRVDYGYTF | TGTGCCAGCTCTCAGGACCGGGGCAGGGTCGACTATGGCTACACCTTC
15 | . | TRBD1 | TRBJ1-2 | TRBV5-1 | CASSSTTGRNYGYTF | TGCGCCAGCAGCTCCACGACAGGGAGGAACTATGGCTACACCTTC
13 | many | . | TRBJ1-1 | TRBV6-1 | CASSESEEIEAFF | TGTGCCAGCAGTGAATCGGAGGAAATTGAAGCTTTCTTT
16 | . | TRBD2 | TRBJ2-7 | TRBV5-4 | CAISLISSGYTYEQYF | TGTGCCATCAGCTTAATCTCTAGCGGGTATACCTACGAGCAGTACTTC
15 | . | TRBD2 | TRBJ2-3 | TRBV30 | CAWSVVGGPTDTQYF | TGTGCCTGGAGTGTGGTGGGAGGGCCAACAGATACGCAGTATTTT
12 | . | . | TRBJ1-1 | TRBV6-1 | CASRRQHTEAFF | TGTGCCAGCCGGAGACAGCACACTGAAGCTTTCTTT
13 | . | . | TRBJ2-1 | TRBV20-1 | CSARRSSYNEQFF | TGCAGTGCTAGGCGTAGCTCCTACAATGAGCAGTTCTTC
13 | medium-sized | . | TRBJ1-2 | TRBV19 | CASSTETGSGYTF | TGTGCCAGTAGTACCGAAACAGGGTCTGGCTACACCTTC
14 | . | . | TRBJ1-1 | TRBV6-1 | CASSEDALNTEAFF | TGTGCCAGCAGTGAGGATGCCCTGAACACTGAAGCTTTCTTT
14 | many | TRBD1 | TRBJ1-5 | TRBV27 | CASSNGQGHQPQHF | TGTGCCAGCAGTAATGGACAGGGCCATCAGCCCCAGCATTTT
14 | medium-sized | . | TRBJ2-7 | TRBV6-1 | CASNQRGRGYEQYF | TGTGCCAGCAACCAAAGGGGCAGGGGCTACGAGCAGTACTTC
12 | many | . | TRBJ2-5 | TRBV2 | CASRRALETQYF | TGTGCCAGCAGGAGGGCCTTAGAGACCCAGTACTTC
16 | few | . | TRBJ2-1 | TRBV12-3/TRBV12-4 | CASSLIAVRAYNEQFF | TGTGCTAGCAGTTTAATTGCGGTGAGAGCCTACAATGAGCAGTTCTTC
16 | many | TRBD2 | TRBJ2-3 | TRBV15 | CATSRPGTSGTDTQYF | TGTGCCACCAGCAGGCCCGGGACTAGCGGCACAGATACGCAGTATTTT
14 | many | TRBD1 | TRBJ1-1 | TRBV7-8 | CASSLAGGNTEAFF | TGTGCCAGCAGCTTAGCAGGGGGCAACACTGAAGCTTTCTTT
19 | many | TRBD2 | TRBJ2-6 | TRBV28 | CASSLGASGRAGGANVLTF | TGTGCCAGCAGTTTAGGGGCTAGCGGGAGGGCCGGGGGGGCCAACGTCCTGACTTTC
15 | . | TRBD2 | TRBJ2-3 | TRBV6-4 | CASSDGTSGADTQYF | TGTGCCAGCAGTGACGGGACTAGCGGGGCAGATACGCAGTATTTT
16 | medium-sized | . | TRBJ2-4 | TRBV28 | CASSTDEQLAKNIQYF | TGTGCCAGCAGTACGGACGAGCAGTTAGCCAAAAACATTCAGTACTTC
14 | many | . | TRBJ2-5 | TRBV5-4 | CASYDQGQVETQYF | TGTGCCAGCTACGACCAGGGCCAAGTTGAGACCCAGTACTTC
14 | . | . | TRBJ1-3 | TRBV30 | CAWSPDLSGNTIYF | TGTGCCTGGAGTCCCGACCTATCTGGAAACACCATATATTTT
14 | many | . | TRBJ1-1 | TRBV15 | CATSRGKKNTEAFF | TGTGCCACCAGCAGAGGGAAGAAAAACACTGAAGCTTTCTTT
14 | . | TRBD1 | TRBJ2-7 | TRBV7-9 | CASRKGQSRYEQYF | TGTGCCAGCAGAAAGGGACAGTCTAGGTACGAGCAGTACTTC
15 | few | . | TRBJ2-3 | TRBV11-2 | CASTTMGGTLHGQYF | TGTGCCAGCACTACTATGGGGGGTACCCTGCATGGGCAGTATTTT
14 | . | . | TRBJ1-3 | TRBV20-1 | CSARDGSSGNTIYF | TGCAGTGCTAGAGATGGGAGTTCTGGAAACACCATATATTTT
15 | few | TRBD2 | TRBJ2-5 | TRBV6-6 | CASSYVLAGLQTQYF | TGTGCCAGCAGTTACGTCCTAGCGGGGCTACAGACCCAGTACTTC
17 | many | TRBD2 | TRBJ2-4 | TRBV19 | CASSIDQSGIAKNIQYF | TGTGCCAGTAGTATAGATCAGAGCGGGATAGCCAAAAACATTCAGTACTTC
14 | . | . | TRBJ2-7 | TRBV11-2 | CASSTRGAGYEQYF | TGTGCCAGCAGCACCAGGGGTGCGGGGTACGAGCAGTACTTC
17 | . | TRBD2 | TRBJ2-4 | TRBV6-5 | CASSYSSGSTQKNIQYF | TGTGCCAGCAGTTACTCGAGCGGGAGTACTCAAAAAAACATTCAGTACTTC
13 | few | . | TRBJ2-2 | TRBV6-4 | CASSKQDYGELFF | TGTGCCAGCAGTAAACAGGATTACGGGGAGCTGTTTTTT
15 | many | TRBD1 | TRBJ2-3 | TRBV27 | CASSLVGRGRDTQYF | TGTGCCAGCAGTTTAGTTGGCAGGGGGCGAGATACGCAGTATTTT
12 | few | . | TRBJ2-1 | TRBV6-2/TRBV6-3 | CASSYPDNEQFF | TGTGCCAGCAGTTACCCGGACAATGAGCAGTTCTTC
16 | . | TRBD2 | TRBJ2-7 | TRBV5-1 | CASSDTYSGRAYEQYF | TGCGCCAGCAGCGATACCTATAGCGGGAGGGCCTACGAGCAGTACTTC
12 | many | . | TRBJ2-3 | TRBV11-2 | CASTPNTDTQYF | TGTGCCAGCACCCCCAATACCGATACGCAGTATTTT
13 | many | . | TRBJ2-3 | TRBV5-6 | CASSLSGTDTQYF | TGTGCCAGCAGCTTGTCAGGGACAGATACGCAGTATTTT
18 | . | . | TRBJ1-6 | TRBV7-8 | CASSPDLARSAYNSPLHF | TGTGCCAGCAGCCCGGACTTGGCCCGAAGCGCCTATAATTCACCCCTCCACTTT
14 | . | . | TRBJ1-1 | TRBV9 | CASRPPDGPAEAFF | TGTGCCAGCAGACCCCCTGACGGGCCCGCTGAAGCTTTCTTT
14 | . | TRBD1 | TRBJ2-7 | TRBV20-1 | CSATSGTGNYEQYF | TGCAGTGCCACCTCCGGGACAGGTAACTACGAGCAGTACTTC
16 | . | TRBD1 | TRBJ2-3 | TRBV24-1 | CATSDRTGALINTQYF | TGTGCCACCAGTGACCGTACAGGGGCGCTGATAAATACGCAGTATTTT
15 | many | TRBD2 | TRBJ2-1 | TRBV7-6 | CASSSGTSGNNEQFF | TGTGCCAGCAGCTCCGGGACTAGCGGGAACAATGAGCAGTTCTTC
17 | . | . | TRBJ2-5 | TRBV4-1 | CARIQESPGAWQETQYF | TGCGCCAGAATCCAAGAATCACCGGGGGCCTGGCAAGAGACACAGTACTTC
12 | medium-sized | . | TRBJ1-2 | TRBV30 | CAWSVPGDGYTF | TGTGCCTGGAGTGTACCAGGGGACGGCTACACCTTC